This T cell receptor (beta chain) was captured by sequencing in a study of control samples from healthy donors and cancer patients. Assay: immunoSEQ multiplex PCR; the TCRdb copy retains only in-frame clones and omits some. This repertoire shows roughly 64,000 clones, 90% found once; its top ten account for 0.95% to 1.5%. The CDR3 has 14 amino acids. V was cut by 2 bases and J by 0 bases, with 7 bases left in between. The germline V gene encodes CDR1 ENHRY and CDR2 SYGVKD. The specimen was PBMCs. The clonotype comes from a woman between 50 and 59 years old with colorectal cancer. The V call is TRBV10-3, the J call TRBJ1-1; no definite D call. The CDR3 loop is CAISEVSLNTEAFF. CDR3 DNA sequence: TGTGCCATCAGTGAGGTCAGCTTGAACACTGAAGCTTTCTTT.